Following are 5 T cell receptor beta chains from one sample sequenced in a study of response to subunit inactivated influenza vaccine. TCRdb called the RT-PCR reads again in MiXCR, with one record for every CDR3 protein. The data contain hundreds of thousands of distinct CDR3 sequences, roughly 15% of them singletons. Sequenced here: PBMCs from blood, sampled less than 15 days before vaccination. The receptor source for this set is a man aged 45-60 years who received an inactivated influenza vaccine.

This clonotype was seen more than once but under ten times. This chain links TRBV5-1 with TRBJ2-2; 7 bases match TRBD1. Germline CDR1 reads SGHRS; CDR2 reads YFSETQ. Losses at the gene ends were 4 bases for V and 5 bases for J; bases not matched to a gene: 11. CDR3 size: 16 residues. The CDR3 DNA reads TGCGCCAGCAGCATCTCGACAGGGCAGGGGACCGGGGAGCTGTTTTTT. The encoded protein is CASSISTGQGTGELFF.

This clonotype was seen ten or more times. CDR3 nucleotides: TGTGCCAGCAGCCAACGACAGGACCACGAGCAGTACTTC. It yields the protein CASSQRQDHEQYF. The gene calls are TRBV3-1 and TRBJ2-7; D perhaps matches TRBD1 (6 bases). Trimming removed 2 bases from V and 5 bases from J, with 10 bases in between. This CDR3 contains 13 residues. CDR1 and CDR2 (germline): LGHDT, YNNKEL (reference sequence).

The table lists this clonotype with a few counts. The chain joins TRBV5-1 to TRBJ1-2; unclear D gene. The CDR3 runs to 13 residues. The V and J ends lost 0 bases and 6 bases respectively, with 9 bases between them. Germline CDR1 reads SGHRS; CDR2 reads YFSETQ. The CDR3 region is CASSLARTDGYTF. The CDR3 DNA is TGCGCCAGCAGCTTGGCCAGGACGGATGGCTACACCTTC.

The rearrangement joins TRBV7-9 to TRBJ2-7; 10 bases map to TRBD1. The ends lost 6 bases at V and 6 bases at J; junction bases unmatched: 5. The CDR3 is 13 amino acids. Looked up from germline, CDR1 is SEHNR and CDR2 is FQNEAQ (reference sequence). The CDR3 DNA reads TGTGCCAGCAGTAATGGACAGGGGGTCGAGCAGTACTTC. Translated: CASSNGQGVEQYF.

The CDR3 spells CASEASRVASEQFF. The CDR3 DNA follows: TGTGCCAGCGAGGCTAGCCGGGTTGCGAGTGAGCAGTTCTTC. The V and J genes are TRBV25-1 and TRBJ2-1, with a tentative D call TRBD2 (5 bases). The CDR3 has 14 residues. Trimming stripped 8 bases from V and 9 bases from J, with 20 bases between. CDR1 is MGHDK and CDR2 is SYGVNS in the germline V gene.